This TCR beta chain was captured by sequencing in a study of shared clonotypes between healthy human individuals. Study-wide background: Donors had three CD4 naive, three CD4 memory, two CD8 naive and one CD8 memory plate apiece.

Study-wide results and caveats: The expectation was that sequencing depth would affect clonotype sharing among donors. Rarefaction gave evidence that sorted-subset sequencing remained incomplete despite large depth. Approximately 5.1% was the fraction of naive CD4 clonotypes found shared across a few donors.

As concerns this clone: The antigen is undetermined.

Data came from immunoSEQ multiplex PCR; TCRdb stores just in-frame clones and leaves some out. Of some 2,000,000 clones in the sample, approximately 96% were seen once. Sequenced: naive CD4+ T cells sorted from blood. Subset of the sample: CD45RA+ positively selected. This receptor was identified in a man aged 18 to 30 in good health.

The CDR3 DNA sequence: TGTGCCAGCAGTGCGGTTTGGACAGGTATTATCAGCAATCAGCCCCAGCATTTT. Its protein is CASSAVWTGIISNQPQHF. V usage is TRBV25-1 and J usage is TRBJ1-5, with 7 nucleotides matching TRBD1. The CDR3 runs 18 residues. V was pared by 4 bases and J by 1 base, with 13 bases of the junction left unmatched. In germline, CDR1 is MGHDK, CDR2 SYGVNS.